These 32 T cell receptor beta chains share one sample of origin, sequenced in a study of T cell clones after liver transplantation (dated by TCRdb to between 2018 and 2021). Library prep was done by the immunoSEQ multiplex PCR assay. TCRdb holds this immuneACCESS table with in-frame rearrangements only. Some clones are missing; in checked studies, unresolved V genes explain under half, and the rest has no known cause. In this sample the table shows more than 95,000 clones, 80% to 85% of which occur a single time. The ten largest clones capture about 0.89% of the sample. The time point label for this specimen denotes: pre-transplant. The sequencing used CD4+ T cells from blood, collected before liver transplant. The source is a human donor who received a liver transplant.

The gene calls are TRBV5-4 and TRBJ1-3; D unclear. Trimming left V 4 bases short and J 4 bases short, with 15 bases between. This CDR3 has 15 residues. Germline assignment: CDR1 SGHNT and CDR2 YYREEE (reference sequence). The CDR3 protein is CASSLGSSWGNTIYF. CDR3 DNA: TGTGCCAGCAGCCTGGGAAGTTCCTGGGGAAACACCATATATTTT.

The V call is TRBV20-1, the J call TRBJ2-5; D possibly corresponds to TRBD2 (6 bases). The CDR3 loop spans 11 amino acids. Trimming shortened V by 6 bases and J by 5 bases, and 10 bases separated the two germline ends. Looked up from germline, CDR1 is DFQATT and CDR2 is SNEGSKA (reference sequence). The CDR3, as DNA: TGCAGTGCCAAACGGGGGGAGACCCAGTACTTC. Its translation: CSAKRGETQYF.

The gene calls are TRBV6-5 and TRBJ1-6; 9 nucleotides match TRBD1. This CDR3 spans 14 amino acids. From germline, CDR1 is MNHEY and CDR2 SVGAGI. Germline trimming cut 7 bases from V and 7 bases from J; bases unmatched to any gene: 5. DNA of the CDR3: TGTGCCAGCACCGGACAGGGGTTGAATTCACCCCTCCACTTT. Protein product: CASTGQGLNSPLHF.

The chain combines TRBV7-2 with TRBJ1-5; 9 nucleotides line up with TRBD1. Germline-derived CDR1 and CDR2 are SGHTA and FQGNSA. The CDR3 runs 15 residues. V lost 5 bases to trimming and J lost 6 bases; unmatched junction nucleotides: 8. The DNA of the CDR3 is TGTGCCAGCAGCAGGGACAGGGTGGAGGGTCAGCCCCAGCATTTT. Its protein product is CASSRDRVEGQPQHF.

This clone showed up just a few times. CDR3 loop: CASNSMDGNTIYF. The DNA of the CDR3 is TGTGCCAGCAACTCTATGGACGGAAACACCATATATTTT. The chain couples TRBV9 to TRBJ1-3; D remains ambiguous. The V end was cut by 6 bases, the J end by 4 bases, with 11 bases between. Germline V gene data show CDR1 as SGDLS and CDR2 as YYNGEE. The CDR3 is 13 residues long.

The genes are TRBV7-3 and TRBJ2-7; no clear D gene. CDR3 length equals 13 residues. Germline CDR1 reads SGHTA; CDR2 reads FQGTGA. V gave up 0 bases and J gave up 2 bases, with 5 bases separating them. DNA of the CDR3: TGTGCCAGCAGCTTAACCCAAACCTACGAGCAGTACTTC. It is translated as CASSLTQTYEQYF.

The chain carries TRBV9 and TRBJ2-3; D is uncertain. Looked up from germline, CDR1 is SGDLS and CDR2 is YYNGEE. V was shortened by 0 bases and J by 6 bases, with 14 bases between the two germline ends. The CDR3 sequence is 15 residues long. CDR3 protein: CASSVVVGSRDTQYF. The CDR3 coding sequence is TGTGCCAGCAGCGTAGTAGTCGGGTCGCGGGATACGCAGTATTTT.

The chain is built from TRBV2 and TRBJ2-1; TRBD2 agrees at 14 bases. The CDR3 loop spans 16 amino acids. Germline V gene lookup returns CDR1 SNHLY and CDR2 FYNNEI. J lost 15 bases, V lost 6 bases, and 16 bases had no gene match. This CDR3 reads CASSGGTSGGKNRAFF. DNA for the CDR3: TGTGCCAGCAGCGGAGGGACTAGCGGGGGCAAAAACAGAGCGTTCTTC.

V gene TRBV7-3 combines with J gene TRBJ1-2; D not certain. Per germline, CDR1 SGHTA and CDR2 FQGTGA. This CDR3 comprises 15 residues. V lost 5 bases and J lost 0, with 13 bases in between. The CDR3 here is CASSPDSQANYGYTF. The CDR3 nucleotides read TGTGCCAGCAGCCCCGACTCTCAAGCTAACTATGGCTACACCTTC.

This clone showed up just once. The genes are TRBV7-9 and TRBJ1-1; possible D gene TRBD1, 5 bases. Germline lookup yields CDR1 SEHNR and CDR2 FQNEAQ (reference sequence). V was shortened by 1 base and J by 8 bases, with 14 bases between the two germline ends. CDR3 length: 14 amino acids. The CDR3 is CASSLDRPAREAFF. The CDR3 nucleotides read TGTGCCAGCAGCTTAGACAGGCCAGCCCGAGAAGCTTTCTTT.

The J gene is TRBJ2-7, the V gene TRBV29-1; 9 nucleotides line up with TRBD2. The germline gives CDR1 SQVTM, CDR2 ANQGSEA. The CDR3 contains 13 residues. J gave up 6 bases and V 7 bases, and 10 bases lay outside the gene matches. The CDR3 nucleotides are TGCAGCGCCGCGGGAGGGAGTGGGTCCGAGCAGTACTTC. This codes for CSAAGGSGSEQYF.

Here the CDR3 reads CASGPRTAGDQPQHF. DNA of the CDR3: TGTGCCAGCGGTCCGAGGACAGCTGGCGATCAGCCCCAGCATTTT. This sequence joins TRBV27 and TRBJ1-5; D is possibly TRBD1 (6 bases). This CDR3 contains 15 residues. Trimming took 8 bases from V and 5 from J, leaving 19 bases between them. Germline CDR1 MNHEY, CDR2 SMNVEV (reference sequence).

V is TRBV6-6 and J is TRBJ1-5; D unresolved. There are 14 residues in the CDR3. CDR1 and CDR2 (germline): MNHNY, SVGAGI (reference sequence). The V and J ends lost 2 bases and 0 bases respectively, with 5 bases between them. In nucleotides, the CDR3 is TGTGCCAGCAGTTACCGGGATAGCAATCAGCCCCAGCATTTT. This translates into CASSYRDSNQPQHF.

The V and J genes are TRBV5-1 and TRBJ2-7; possibly TRBD1 for D (7 bases). Deletions cut 4 bases from V and 2 bases from J, with 16 bases between. The CDR3 extends over 15 amino acids. The V gene's germline CDR1 is SGHRS and CDR2 YFSETQ. The CDR3 DNA reads as TGCGCCAGCAGCACAGACAGGGACTGGGCCTACGAGCAGTACTTC. This codes for CASSTDRDWAYEQYF.

The CDR3 nucleotides are TGTGCCAGCAGCTCCCCCATAGGGAACGTGAACACTGAAGCTTTCTTT. It is translated as CASSSPIGNVNTEAFF. The genes are TRBV7-8 and TRBJ1-1; D uncertain. The CDR3 is 16 residues long. Germline V lookup: CDR1 SGHVS, CDR2 FQNEAQ. The V gene lost 4 bases and the J gene lost 0 bases, with 15 bases spanning the gap. Filled out from reference TRBV7-8 and TRBJ1-1, the complete variable domain reads GAGVSQSPRYKVAKRGQDVALRCDPISGHVSLFWYQQALGQGPEFLTYFQNEAQLDKSGLPSDRFFAERPEGSVSTLKIQRTQQEDSAVYLCASSSPIGNVNTEAFFGQGTRLTVV.

The V call is TRBV14, the J call TRBJ1-5; D unclear. CDR1 and CDR2 from the germline V gene are SGHDN and FVKESK. The CDR3 sequence is 13 residues long. Between the trimmed V and J ends, which lost 3 bases and 2 bases, there was a span of 5 bases. The CDR3 coding sequence is TGTGCCAGCAGCCAGAGCCGCAATCAGCCCCAGCATTTT. As protein: CASSQSRNQPQHF.

This chain links TRBV15 with TRBJ1-5; D unclear. The germline gives CDR1 LNHNV, CDR2 YYDKDF (reference sequence). Trimming removed 0 bases from V and 3 bases from J, with 21 bases in between. The CDR3 has 19 amino acids. CDR3 DNA: TGTGCCACCAGCAGAGATCTATTAGGAGGAGGACCGGACAATCAGCCCCAGCATTTT. This codes for CATSRDLLGGGPDNQPQHF.

The chain recombines TRBV27 with TRBJ1-5; D uncertain. CDR1 is MNHEY and CDR2 is SMNVEV in the germline V gene (reference sequence). CDR3 length equals 13 residues. Between the trimmed V and J ends, which lost 3 bases and 4 bases, there was a span of 7 bases. CDR3 in DNA: TGTGCCAGCAGTTTGAAAGGGAATCAGCCCCAGCATTTT. This encodes CASSLKGNQPQHF.

This chain uses TRBV27 with TRBJ2-1; tentatively, D is TRBD2 (6 bases). Germline lookup yields CDR1 MNHEY and CDR2 SMNVEV (reference sequence). Trimming stripped 2 bases from V and 1 base from J, with 12 bases between. The CDR3 is 16 amino acids. DNA of the CDR3: TGTGCCAGCAGTTTAGGGGGGAGGCTGTCCTACAATGAGCAGTTCTTC. As protein: CASSLGGRLSYNEQFF.

The chain joins TRBV10-2 to TRBJ2-6; D gene uncertain. V lost 8 bases to trimming and J lost 2 bases, with 7 bases between them. The length of the CDR3 is 13 residues. The germline V gene has CDR1 WSHSY and CDR2 SAAADI. CDR3 nucleotide sequence: TGCGCCAGCCTTGAGGCTGGGGCCAACGTCCTGACTTTC. Protein product: CASLEAGANVLTF.

The V call is TRBV18, the J call TRBJ2-1; TRBD2 might be the D (5 bases). The CDR3 has 13 amino acids. Looked up from germline, CDR1 is KGHSH and CDR2 is LQKENI. Trimming took off 1 base at V and 8 bases at J, with 9 bases between the two ends. The CDR3 DNA reads TGTGCCAGCTCACCACAACTAGAGTATGAGCAGTTCTTC. It specifies CASSPQLEYEQFF. The whole variable domain, filled in from reference TRBV18 and TRBJ2-1, reads NAGVMQNPRHLVRRRGQEARLRCSPMKGHSHVYWYRQLPEEGLKFMVYLQKENIIDESGMPKERFSAEFPKEGPSILRIQQVVRGDSAAYFCASSPQLEYEQFFGPGTRLTVL.

This clone was detected only once. The gene calls are TRBV12-5 and TRBJ1-1, with D perhaps TRBD1 (5 bases). Trimming took 6 bases from V and 1 from J, leaving 9 bases between them. This CDR3 has 13 amino acids. In germline, CDR1 is LGHNT, CDR2 FRNRAP. Written as DNA, the CDR3 is TGTGCTAGTGGCCTTGACAGGAACACTGAAGCTTTCTTT. Translated, it gives CASGLDRNTEAFF.

This rearrangement joins TRBV27 to TRBJ1-1; TRBD1 might be the D (5 bases). The V and J ends lost 6 bases and 13 bases respectively, with 21 bases between them. Germline CDR1 MNHEY, CDR2 SMNVEV (reference sequence). The CDR3 consists of 13 residues. This CDR3 is CASRDPGRLLGFF. The CDR3 DNA reads TGTGCCAGCAGAGACCCGGGACGACTTTTAGGTTTCTTT.

The genes are TRBV2 and TRBJ2-7; D remains ambiguous. The CDR3 totals 12 residues. The V gene lost 3 bases and the J gene lost 4 bases, with 7 bases spanning the gap. Germline V gene lookup returns CDR1 SNHLY and CDR2 FYNNEI. CDR3 in DNA: TGTGCCAGCAGTGAGATTTCGTACGAGCAGTACTTC. This codes for CASSEISYEQYF.

The chain uses TRBV5-1 and TRBJ1-1; D not certain. With 2 bases removed from V and 0 bases from J, the gap between germline ends came to 14 bases. Per the germline V gene, CDR1 is SGHRS and CDR2 is YFSETQ. There are 16 residues in the CDR3. CDR3 sequence (DNA): TGCGCCAGCAGCTTTGAGAAAGGATCCTTGAACACTGAAGCTTTCTTT. This translates into CASSFEKGSLNTEAFF. Variable domain in full (rest from reference TRBV5-1 and TRBJ1-1): KAGVTQTPRYLIKTRGQQVTLSCSPISGHRSVSWYQQTPGQGLQFLFEYFSETQRNKGNFPGRFSGRQFSNSRSEMNVSTLELGDSALYLCASSFEKGSLNTEAFFGQGTRLTVV.

The chain joins TRBV7-3 to TRBJ2-5; TRBD2 matches at 9 bases. Germline CDR1 reads SGHTA; CDR2 reads FQGTGA. The CDR3 totals 16 residues. J lost 5 bases, V lost 2 bases, and 9 bases had no gene match. CDR3 sequence: CASSLGTSPERETQYF. Here the CDR3 DNA reads TGTGCCAGCAGCTTAGGGACTAGCCCAGAAAGGGAGACCCAGTACTTC.

This clone was recorded at least ten times. The CDR3 reads CASSAAGTGGASGQYF. CDR3 DNA: TGTGCCAGCAGTGCTGCCGGGACAGGGGGCGCTTCCGGGCAGTACTTC. The rearrangement joins TRBV6-1 to TRBJ2-7; 12 bases are shared with TRBD1. CDR3 length: 16 residues. In germline, CDR1 is MNHNS, CDR2 SASEGT. V was pared by 4 bases and J by 9 bases, with 13 bases of the junction left unmatched.

V and J are TRBV27 and TRBJ1-2; D is perhaps TRBD1 (5 bases). V was shortened by 7 bases and J by 5 bases, with 14 bases between the two germline ends. Germline loops: CDR1 MNHEY, CDR2 SMNVEV (reference sequence). The CDR3 sequence is 13 residues long. DNA of the CDR3: TGTGCCAGCACCACAGACAGTCGTTATGGCTACACCTTC. Protein sequence: CASTTDSRYGYTF.

The chain employs TRBV6-5 and TRBJ2-7; D gene uncertain. V was trimmed by 5 bases and J by 6 bases, leaving 8 bases between them. CDR3 length equals 11 residues. The V gene's germline CDR1 is MNHEY and CDR2 SVGAGI. CDR3 region: CASSGISEQYF. The DNA of the CDR3 is TGTGCCAGCAGTGGGATATCCGAGCAGTACTTC.

This rearrangement joins TRBV6-5 to TRBJ1-2; possible D gene TRBD1, 6 bases. The ends were cut back, 11 bases at V and 5 bases at J, with 15 bases in the middle. Germline-derived CDR1 and CDR2 are MNHEY and SVGAGI. This CDR3 has 12 residues. The CDR3 DNA reads as TGTGCCGCTTCGGGACAAGGGTATGGCTACACCTTC. Translating it yields CAASGQGYGYTF.

The chain has TRBV30 and TRBJ2-1, with TRBD2 matching 10 bases. The CDR3 consists of 17 residues. Germline CDR1 is GTSNPN and CDR2 is SVGIG (reference sequence). The J segment lost 4 bases and the V segment lost 0 bases, leaving 9 bases of the junction unmatched. CDR3 sequence reads: CAWSVTPTSGLYNEQFF. The CDR3 nucleotides read TGTGCCTGGAGTGTCACCCCGACTAGCGGGTTATACAATGAGCAGTTCTTC.

The chain recombines TRBV9 with TRBJ2-3; D gene ambiguous. The CDR3 consists of 16 residues. V lost 1 base to trimming and J lost 2 bases, with 14 bases between them. Per germline, CDR1 SGDLS and CDR2 YYNGEE. This CDR3 is CASSVSLLGDTDTQYF. For the CDR3, the DNA is TGTGCCAGCAGCGTATCCCTGTTGGGTGACACAGATACGCAGTATTTT.